This T cell receptor (beta chain) was captured in a study of T cells in tuberculosis. Study-wide background: A South African cohort included IGRA-negative adolescents, latently infected IGRA-positive adolescents and adults with active tuberculosis.

The CDR3 loop spans 13 amino acids. V was cut by 6 bases and J by 3 bases, with 9 bases left in between. Germline assignment: CDR1 MDHEN and CDR2 SYDVKM. Time point noted: new active TB diagnosis, blood taken before or within 7 days of starting treatment. Libraries were prepared by immunoSEQ multiplex PCR; TCRdb keeps only in-frame clonotypes and omits some of them. Of about 34,000 clones in the sample, roughly 93% were seen once. The rearrangement uses TRBV28 and TRBJ2-1; D call uncertain. The source is an adult with tuberculosis. Source: PBMCs, taken at tuberculosis diagnosis. Here the CDR3 DNA reads TGTGCCAGCAGAGAGGAAGGCTACAATGAGCAGTTCTTC. Its protein is CASREEGYNEQFF.